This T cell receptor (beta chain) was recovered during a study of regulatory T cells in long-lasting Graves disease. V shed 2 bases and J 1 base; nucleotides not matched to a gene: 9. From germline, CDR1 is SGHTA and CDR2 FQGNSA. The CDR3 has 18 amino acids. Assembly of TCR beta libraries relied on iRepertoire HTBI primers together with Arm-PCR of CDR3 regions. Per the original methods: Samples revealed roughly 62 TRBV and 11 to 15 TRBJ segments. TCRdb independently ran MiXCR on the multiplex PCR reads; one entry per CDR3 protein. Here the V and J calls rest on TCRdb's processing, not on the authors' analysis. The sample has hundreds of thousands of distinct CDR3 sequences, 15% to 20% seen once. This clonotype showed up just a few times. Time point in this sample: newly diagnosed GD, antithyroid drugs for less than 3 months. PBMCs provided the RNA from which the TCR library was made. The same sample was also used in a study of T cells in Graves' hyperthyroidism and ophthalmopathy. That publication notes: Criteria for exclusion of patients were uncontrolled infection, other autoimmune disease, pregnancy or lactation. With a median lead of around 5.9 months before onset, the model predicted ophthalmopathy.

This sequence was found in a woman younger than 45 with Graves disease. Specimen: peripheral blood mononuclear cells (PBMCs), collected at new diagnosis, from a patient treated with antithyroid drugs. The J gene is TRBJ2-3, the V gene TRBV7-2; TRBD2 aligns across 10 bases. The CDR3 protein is CASSLKSLAGAGTDTQYF. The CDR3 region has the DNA TGTGCCAGCAGCTTAAAGAGCCTAGCGGGAGCGGGCACAGATACGCAGTATTTT.